This TCR beta chain is drawn from a study of graft-versus-host responses after intestinal transplantation. Study results and caveats: Recipient bone marrow held GvH clones, some seen earlier in ileum or blood.

This CDR3 is built from 15 residues. Germline V CDR1 and CDR2: MDHEN, SYDVKM. V was clipped by 6 bases and J by 7 bases, with 19 bases between them. Only in-frame clones appear in the TCRdb table, and some are missing; sequencing was by immunoSEQ multiplex PCR. The table has some 40,000 clones, roughly nine tenths seen once. In the case of this clone: Antigen unknown.

V is TRBV28 and J is TRBJ2-1; TRBD2 is a possible D gene (5 bases). Here the sequenced sample was PBMCs, taken 524 days after transplant. The receptor was isolated from a human patient who received an intestinal transplant, so some T cells may come from the graft donor. The CDR3 loop reads CASRNERPLGNEQFF. CDR3 DNA: TGTGCCAGCAGAAACGAGCGGCCCTTAGGGAATGAGCAGTTCTTC.